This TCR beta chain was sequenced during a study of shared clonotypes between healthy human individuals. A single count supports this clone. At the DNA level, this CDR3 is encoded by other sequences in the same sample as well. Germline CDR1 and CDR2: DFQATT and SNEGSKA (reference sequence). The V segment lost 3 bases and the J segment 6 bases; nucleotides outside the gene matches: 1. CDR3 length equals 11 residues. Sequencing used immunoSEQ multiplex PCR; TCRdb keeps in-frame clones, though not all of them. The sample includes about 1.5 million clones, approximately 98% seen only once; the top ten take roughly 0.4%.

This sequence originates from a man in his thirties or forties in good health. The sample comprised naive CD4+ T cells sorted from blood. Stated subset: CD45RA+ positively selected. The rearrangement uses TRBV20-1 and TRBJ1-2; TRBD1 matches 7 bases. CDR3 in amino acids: CSARTGNGYTF. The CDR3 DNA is TGCAGTGCTAGGACAGGGAATGGCTACACCTTC.